These T cell receptor beta chains were read from a single sample in a study of siplizumab effects on memory and regulatory T cells. The repertoire was sequenced with immunoSEQ multiplex PCR; TCRdb's copy has only in-frame clones and lacks some. Of 90,000 to 110,000 clones listed, roughly 94% are singletons. Sequencing was carried out using Tregs sorted from blood. The source is a human donor in good health. CDR3s include the opening cysteine and the closing phenylalanine or tryptophan. For some rows the clone size is stated as once, few or many, or as a class when expanded; others skip it.

size | V | CDR3
- | TRBV5-1 | CASSFGTGGTDTQYF
- | TRBV9 | CASSSTHQETQYF
- | TRBV2 | CASSEGRGSGYTEAFF
- | TRBV7-9 | CASSPEEDTQYF
- | TRBV9 | CASSRLQGSNEKLFF
- | TRBV2 | CASSESGQGYNEQFF
- | TRBV29-1 | CSVEMGDFYNEQFF
once | TRBV10-3 | CAISGSQSASGGYNEQFF
- | TRBV5-4 | CASSAGTGGTSTDTQYF
- | TRBV9 | CASSARFGQGDSYEQYF
- | TRBV5-1 | CASSLGLAGVKIYNEQFF
- | TRBV5-6 | CASSLGSYGYTF
- | TRBV7-9 | CASSSRGNTIYF
- | TRBV5-1 | CASSLEWVNSPLHF
once | TRBV6-6 | CASRPRGGGPYEQYF
- | TRBV18 | CASSPGTGLLNSYEQYF
- | TRBV6-4 | CASSPQGLGEKLFF
- | TRBV29-1 | CSVDRWLQETQYF
- | TRBV6-1 | CASSGGMPAPIYGYTF
- | TRBV6-5 | CASNQEGRETQYF
- | TRBV6-5 | CASSSGVTQYF
- | TRBV6-1 | CASSDWGQGTNEKLFF
- | TRBV10-3 | CAIRDTSGKFYEQYF
- | TRBV19 | CASSIAGGPYEQYF
- | TRBV7-2 | CASSSRGDYEQYF
- | TRBV6-1 | CELDGYNEQFF
- | TRBV7-8 | CASSLQGVANTEAFF
- | TRBV11-1 | CASSPGQGQETQYF
- | TRBV28 | CASLTRDSYTF
- | TRBV5-6 | CASSLDRAQYF
- | TRBV5-1 | CASSLLASGAFAGTDTQYF
- | TRBV6-6 | CASSYRGASTGELFF
- | TRBV5-1 | CASSLDQRGITDTQYF
- | TRBV6-6 | CASSYSALEKLFF
- | TRBV14 | CASSQEIGYGYTF